The T cell receptor (beta chain) under discussion was sequenced for a study of OX40 agonist ivuxolimab in advanced cancers. The wider study: Six ivuxolimab dose levels, 0.01 to 10 mg/kg, were given intravenously every 2 weeks. Study-level points and caveats: Clones of CD4+ and CD8+ blood T cells grew by week 6 at doses of 0.1 to 3.0 mg/kg. Not determined was the antigen specificity of the expanded peripheral T cells.

The V gene lost 0 bases and the J gene lost 6 bases, with 11 bases spanning the gap. Looked up from germline, CDR1 is SGDLS and CDR2 is YYNGEE. This CDR3 spans 14 amino acids. This clone was recorded only once. As yet, its antigen is unknown. The method was immunoSEQ multiplex PCR; TCRdb's version includes in-frame clones alone and lacks a portion of them. In the table there are some 76,000 clones, about 90% of which are singletons. The sample was CD4+ or CD8+ T cells sorted from blood, taken in a trial of the OX40 agonist ivuxolimab. V gene TRBV9 combines with J gene TRBJ2-3; the D gene is possibly TRBD2 (5 bases). The TCR was taken from an adult with an advanced solid tumor such as melanoma, head and neck, liver or kidney cancer. The CDR3 nucleotides read TGTGCCAGCAGCGTAGTTGGTAGCGCTGATACGCAGTATTTT. This codes for CASSVVGSADTQYF.